The 9 T cell receptor beta chains presented below share a single source sample, sequenced in a study of cytomegalovirus exposure and HLA in healthy donors. The study ran its PCR with 60 Vbeta and 13 Jbeta primers. This table comes from immunoSEQ multiplex PCR, and its TCRdb copy is limited to in-frame clones, with some not included. The profile shows roughly 160,000 clones, 70% to 85% of them singletons. The source material was PBMCs. Every receptor here comes from a woman in her thirties in good health and CMV-seronegative.

The chain has TRBV7-7 and TRBJ2-3; weak D call: TRBD2 (5 bases). In germline, CDR1 is SSHAT, CDR2 FNYEAQ (reference sequence). The CDR3 has 16 residues. V lost 2 bases, J lost 0 bases, and 12 bases lay in between. The CDR3 protein is CASSLNPGGSTDTQYF. The CDR3 DNA reads as TGTGCCAGCAGCTTAAACCCCGGAGGTAGCACAGATACGCAGTATTTT.

In its sample, this clone was seen a few times. CDR3 sequence (DNA): TGTGCCAGCTCACCGCGTGGTCGAGCATTTACTAACTATGGCTACACCTTC. This sequence encodes CASSPRGRAFTNYGYTF. This chain connects TRBV18 to TRBJ1-2, with D unresolved. The germline CDR1 and CDR2 sequences are KGHSH and LQKENI. V lost 3 bases to trimming and J lost 0 bases, with 17 bases between them. CDR3 size: 17 residues. The full variable domain, rest sourced from reference TRBV18 and TRBJ1-2, is NAGVMQNPRHLVRRRGQEARLRCSPMKGHSHVYWYRQLPEEGLKFMVYLQKENIIDESGMPKERFSAEFPKEGPSILRIQQVVRGDSAAYFCASSPRGRAFTNYGYTFGSGTRLTVV.

This sequence joins TRBV7-3 and TRBJ1-1; 8 positions agree with TRBD1. V shed 6 bases, J shed 6 bases, and the junction held 6 bases outside the gene matches. The V gene's germline CDR1 is SGHTA and CDR2 FQGTGA. This CDR3 is built from 13 residues. CDR3 amino acids: CASSRQGWAEAFF. The CDR3 DNA sequence: TGTGCCAGCAGTCGACAGGGGTGGGCTGAAGCTTTCTTT.

The J gene is TRBJ2-3, the V gene TRBV11-3; 14 nucleotides agree with TRBD2. The germline V gene has CDR1 SGHNT and CDR2 YENEEA. CDR3 length equals 17 residues. J was trimmed by 3 bases and V by 0 bases; bases with no gene match: 2. The CDR3 sequence is CASSLDGLAGGTDTQYF. CDR3 bases: TGTGCCAGCAGCTTAGATGGACTAGCGGGGGGTACAGATACGCAGTATTTT.

This rearrangement joins TRBV2 to TRBJ2-5, with D maybe TRBD2 (6 bases). The CDR3 spans 12 residues. The germline V and J ends were trimmed by 8 bases and 5 bases, with 12 bases remaining between them. CDR1 is SNHLY, CDR2 FYNNEI, per germline. The CDR3 reads CASGGSRETQYF. DNA of the CDR3: TGTGCCAGCGGAGGGAGCCGCGAGACCCAGTACTTC. The whole variable domain, filled in from reference TRBV2 and TRBJ2-5, reads EPEVTQTPSHQVTQMGQEVILRCVPISNHLYFYWYRQILGQKVEFLVSFYNNEISEKSEIFDDQFSVERPDGSNFTLKIRSTKLEDSAMYFCASGGSRETQYFGPGTRLLVL.

This chain links TRBV14 with TRBJ2-1; 7 positions match TRBD2. The CDR3 sequence is 17 residues long. V gave up 1 base and J gave up 0 bases; unmatched junction bases: 6. CDR1 and CDR2 (germline): SGHDN, FVKESK. This chain's CDR3 is CASSQVTSRSSYNEQFF. Written as DNA, the CDR3 is TGTGCCAGCAGCCAAGTGACTAGCCGGAGCTCCTACAATGAGCAGTTCTTC.

The chain has TRBV27 and TRBJ1-2, with 12 bases lining up with TRBD1. From germline, CDR1 is MNHEY and CDR2 SMNVEV (reference sequence). V lost 3 bases and J lost 8; bases outside the gene matches: 7. This CDR3 is built from 15 residues. The CDR3 protein is CASSFGGGTGGGYTF. The CDR3 coding sequence is TGTGCCAGCAGTTTTGGCGGTGGGACAGGGGGCGGCTACACCTTC.

This chain uses TRBV7-3 with TRBJ1-3; 12 bases align to TRBD1. The CDR3 has 17 amino acids. V shed 2 bases and J 3 bases; nucleotides not matched to a gene: 5. The germline gives CDR1 SGHTA, CDR2 FQGTGA. The chain's CDR3 is CASSLLGQGASGNTIYF. The CDR3 nucleotides are TGTGCCAGCAGCTTACTGGGACAGGGGGCTAGTGGAAACACCATATATTTT.

The count of this clone is one. DNA of the CDR3: TGTGCCAGCAGTCGCAGATACAATGAGCAGTTCTTC. Translating it yields CASSRRYNEQFF. The V call is TRBV27, the J call TRBJ2-1; D unclear. Trimming removed 5 bases from V and 4 bases from J, with 6 bases in between. Germline V CDR1 and CDR2: MNHEY, SMNVEV (reference sequence). The CDR3 consists of 12 residues.